Given below is one T cell receptor beta chain in context. No antigen is known for it. One junction end does not reproduce the germline sequence, and a read error may be involved. The data are from a study of cytomegalovirus exposure and HLA in healthy donors. Per germline, CDR1 SEHNR and CDR2 FQNEAQ (reference sequence). This CDR3 comprises 16 residues. The study ran its PCR with 60 Vbeta and 13 Jbeta primers. Only in-frame clones appear in the TCRdb table, and some are missing; sequencing was by immunoSEQ multiplex PCR. Among about 140,000 clones listed, 82% were seen once. Overall study results and limits: Most sequenced TCRs were rare (though some public TCRs occurred in many donors).

The chain couples TRBV7-9 to TRBJ2-7; possible D gene TRBD2, 6 bases. This receptor was taken from a woman in her thirties or forties in good health and CMV-seronegative. The sample was PBMCs. The CDR3 nucleotides read TGTTCCAGCAGCTTAGAAGAGATAGCGGCATTCTACGAGCAGTACTTC. This encodes CSSSLEEIAAFYEQYF.